This T cell receptor (beta chain) stems from a study of metastatic and nonmetastatic thyroid tumors. MiXCR was used by TCRdb to re-call the PCR reads. In the table there are around 25,000 clones, around 26% of which are singletons. Patients had received no treatment of any kind before thyroid surgery. The CDR3 is 15 amino acids. V was cut by 8 bases and J by 6 bases, with 19 bases left in between. Germline loops: CDR1 MDHEN, CDR2 SYDVKM. Sequenced input: blood. The chain combines TRBV28 with TRBJ2-2, with D possibly being TRBD1 (5 bases). This TCR was sampled from a male donor with papillary thyroid cancer or a benign thyroid nodule (not recorded which). Some clones in this sample may be carry-over from other donors' samples. The CDR3 sequence: CASVPGWVSAGELFF. The DNA for the CDR3 is TGTGCCAGCGTACCAGGGTGGGTCTCGGCCGGGGAGCTGTTTTTT.